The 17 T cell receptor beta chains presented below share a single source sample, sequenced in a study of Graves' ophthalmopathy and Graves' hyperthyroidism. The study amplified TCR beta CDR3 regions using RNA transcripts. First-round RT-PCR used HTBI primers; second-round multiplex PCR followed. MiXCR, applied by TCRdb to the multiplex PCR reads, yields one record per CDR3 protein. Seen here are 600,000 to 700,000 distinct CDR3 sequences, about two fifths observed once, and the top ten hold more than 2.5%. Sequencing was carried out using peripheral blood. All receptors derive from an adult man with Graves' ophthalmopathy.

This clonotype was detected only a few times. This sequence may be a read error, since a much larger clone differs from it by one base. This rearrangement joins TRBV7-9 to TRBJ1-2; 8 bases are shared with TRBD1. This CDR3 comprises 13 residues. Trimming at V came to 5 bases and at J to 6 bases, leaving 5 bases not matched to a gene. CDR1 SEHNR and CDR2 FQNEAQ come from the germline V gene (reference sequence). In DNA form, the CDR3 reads TGTGCCAGCAGCCAGGGACAGGAGGATGGCTACACCTTC. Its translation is CASSQGQEDGYTF.

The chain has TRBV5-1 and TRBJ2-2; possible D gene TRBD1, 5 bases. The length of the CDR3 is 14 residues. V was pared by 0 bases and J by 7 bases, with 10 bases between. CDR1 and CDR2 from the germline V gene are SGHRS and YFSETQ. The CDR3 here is CASSLAKGNGELFF. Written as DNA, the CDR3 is TGCGCCAGCAGCTTGGCCAAGGGGAACGGGGAGCTGTTTTTT.

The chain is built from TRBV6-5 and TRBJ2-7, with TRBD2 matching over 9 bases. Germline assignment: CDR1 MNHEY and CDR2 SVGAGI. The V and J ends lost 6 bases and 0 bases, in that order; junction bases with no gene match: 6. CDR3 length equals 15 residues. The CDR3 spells CASSHSGGPSYEQYF. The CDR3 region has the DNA TGTGCCAGCAGCCATAGCGGGGGCCCCTCCTACGAGCAGTACTTC.

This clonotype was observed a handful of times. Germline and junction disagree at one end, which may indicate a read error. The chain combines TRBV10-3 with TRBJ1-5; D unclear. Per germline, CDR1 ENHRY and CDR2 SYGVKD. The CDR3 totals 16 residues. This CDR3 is CASSAIDFNSNQPQHF. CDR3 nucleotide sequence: TGTGCCAGCAGTGCCATTGATTTTAACAGCAATCAGCCCCAGCATTTT.

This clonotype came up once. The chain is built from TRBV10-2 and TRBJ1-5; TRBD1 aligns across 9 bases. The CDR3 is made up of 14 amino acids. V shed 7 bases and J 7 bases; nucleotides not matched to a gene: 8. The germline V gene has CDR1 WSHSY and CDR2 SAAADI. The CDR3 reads CASTATGGRQPQHF. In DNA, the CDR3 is TGCGCCAGCACCGCGACAGGGGGACGGCAGCCCCAGCATTTT.

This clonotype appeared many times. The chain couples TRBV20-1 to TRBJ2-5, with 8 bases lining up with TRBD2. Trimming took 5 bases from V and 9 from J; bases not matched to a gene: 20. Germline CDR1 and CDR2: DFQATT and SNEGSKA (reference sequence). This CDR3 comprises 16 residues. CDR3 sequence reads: CSASTRRLAPGEAQYF. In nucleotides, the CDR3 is TGCAGTGCTTCCACCCGCCGACTAGCGCCGGGGGAGGCCCAGTACTTC.

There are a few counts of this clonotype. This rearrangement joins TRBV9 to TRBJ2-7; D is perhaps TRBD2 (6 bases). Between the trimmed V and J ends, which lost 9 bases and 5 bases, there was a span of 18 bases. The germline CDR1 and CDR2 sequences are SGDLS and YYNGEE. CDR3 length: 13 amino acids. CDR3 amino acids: CAIRSGRRHEQYF. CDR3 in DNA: TGTGCCATCAGATCGGGGAGGAGACACGAGCAGTACTTC.

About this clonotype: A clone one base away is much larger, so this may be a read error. This chain's CDR3 is CASGVDWGSGNTIYF. CDR3 bases: TGTGCCAGCGGCGTAGATTGGGGTTCTGGAAACACCATATATTTT. V is TRBV9 and J is TRBJ1-3; D is unresolved. The V gene's germline CDR1 is SGDLS and CDR2 YYNGEE. CDR3 length: 15 amino acids.

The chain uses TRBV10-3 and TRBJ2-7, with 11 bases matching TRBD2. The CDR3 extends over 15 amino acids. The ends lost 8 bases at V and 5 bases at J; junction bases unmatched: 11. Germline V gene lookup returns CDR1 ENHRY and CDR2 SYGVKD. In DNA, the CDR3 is TGTGCCATCCACCCCAGACTAGCGGGGAGGCACGAGCAGTACTTC. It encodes CAIHPRLAGRHEQYF.

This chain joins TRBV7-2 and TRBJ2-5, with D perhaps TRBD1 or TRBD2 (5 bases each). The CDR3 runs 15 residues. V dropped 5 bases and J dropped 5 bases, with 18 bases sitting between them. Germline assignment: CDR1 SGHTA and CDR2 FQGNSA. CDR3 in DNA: TGTGCCAGCAGCCCCAGACCAGGGAGTTGGGAGACCCAGTACTTC. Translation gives CASSPRPGSWETQYF.

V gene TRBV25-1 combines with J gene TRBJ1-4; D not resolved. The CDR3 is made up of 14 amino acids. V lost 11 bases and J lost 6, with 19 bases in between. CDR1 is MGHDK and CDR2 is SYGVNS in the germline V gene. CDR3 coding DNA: TGTGCCTGGGCTCCCGGTACTTCTCATGAAAAACTGTTTTTT. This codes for CAWAPGTSHEKLFF.

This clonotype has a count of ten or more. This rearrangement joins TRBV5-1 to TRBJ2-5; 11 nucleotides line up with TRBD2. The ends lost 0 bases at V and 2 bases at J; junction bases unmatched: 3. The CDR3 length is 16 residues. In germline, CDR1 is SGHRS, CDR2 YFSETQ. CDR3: CASSLELAGAQETQYF. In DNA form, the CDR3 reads TGCGCCAGCAGCTTGGAACTAGCGGGGGCACAAGAGACCCAGTACTTC.

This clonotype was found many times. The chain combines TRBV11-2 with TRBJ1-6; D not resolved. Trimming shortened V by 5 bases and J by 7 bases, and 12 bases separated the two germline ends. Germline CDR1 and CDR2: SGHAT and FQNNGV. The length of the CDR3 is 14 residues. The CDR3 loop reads CASSPSVGNSPLHF. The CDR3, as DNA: TGTGCCAGCAGCCCTTCGGTTGGCAATTCACCCCTCCACTTT.

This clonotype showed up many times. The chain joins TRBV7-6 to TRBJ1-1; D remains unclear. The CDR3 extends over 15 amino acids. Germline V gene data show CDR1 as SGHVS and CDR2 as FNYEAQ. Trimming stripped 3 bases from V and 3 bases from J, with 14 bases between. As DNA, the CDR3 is TGTGCCAGCAGCTTCGATACCCTGGAGGACACTGAAGCTTTCTTT. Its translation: CASSFDTLEDTEAFF.

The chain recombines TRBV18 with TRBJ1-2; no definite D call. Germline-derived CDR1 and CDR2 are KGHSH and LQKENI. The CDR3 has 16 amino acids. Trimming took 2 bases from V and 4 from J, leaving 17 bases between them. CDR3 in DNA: TGTGCCAGCTCACCAGGGCAAGGCCGGAGGAGCTATGGCTACACCTTC. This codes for CASSPGQGRRSYGYTF. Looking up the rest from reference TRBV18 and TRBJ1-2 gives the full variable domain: NAGVMQNPRHLVRRRGQEARLRCSPMKGHSHVYWYRQLPEEGLKFMVYLQKENIIDESGMPKERFSAEFPKEGPSILRIQQVVRGDSAAYFCASSPGQGRRSYGYTFGSGTRLTVV.

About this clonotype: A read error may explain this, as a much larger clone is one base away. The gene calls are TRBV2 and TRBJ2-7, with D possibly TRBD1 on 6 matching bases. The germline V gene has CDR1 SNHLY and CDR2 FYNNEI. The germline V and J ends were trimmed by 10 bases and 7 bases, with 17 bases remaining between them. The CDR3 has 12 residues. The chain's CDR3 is CATIVQGNEQYF. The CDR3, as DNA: TGTGCCACCATAGTACAGGGCAATGAGCAGTACTTC.

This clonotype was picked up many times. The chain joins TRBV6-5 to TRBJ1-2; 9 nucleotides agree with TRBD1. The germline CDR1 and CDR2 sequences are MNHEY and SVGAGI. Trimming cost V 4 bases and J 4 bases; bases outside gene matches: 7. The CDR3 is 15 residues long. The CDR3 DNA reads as TGTGCCAGCAGTTCCGGGACAGGGAGTAGCTATGGCTACACCTTC. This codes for CASSSGTGSSYGYTF.